Given below is one T cell receptor (beta chain) in context. Its antigen is still unknown. This CDR3 is built from 12 residues. Per germline, CDR1 SEHNR and CDR2 FQNEAQ (reference sequence). The V gene lost 6 bases and the J gene lost 8 bases, with 10 bases spanning the gap. Only in-frame clones appear in the TCRdb table, and some are missing; sequencing was by immunoSEQ multiplex PCR. Here the sample spans fewer than 850,000 clones, 96% being singletons. The data belong to a study of shared clonotypes between healthy human individuals. Study overall: Each donor's CD4 naive and CD4 memory cells filled three plates apiece, CD8 naive two, and CD8 memory one. Study outcomes and limitations: The represented genetic and exposure-history diversity was limited by the small number of donors. Measured sharing among donors was expected to vary with sequencing depth.

Naive CD8 cells lacked CD45RO, underwent positive selection for CCR7 and left out terminally differentiated effector memory CD45RA+ cells. This sequence joins TRBV7-9 and TRBJ1-4, with D hard to call. This TCR was sampled from a man younger than 45 in good health. Sequencing used naive CD8+ T cells sorted from blood. CDR3 bases: TGTGCCAGCAGGGGAGGACGAGAAAAACTGTTTTTT. It codes for CASRGGREKLFF.